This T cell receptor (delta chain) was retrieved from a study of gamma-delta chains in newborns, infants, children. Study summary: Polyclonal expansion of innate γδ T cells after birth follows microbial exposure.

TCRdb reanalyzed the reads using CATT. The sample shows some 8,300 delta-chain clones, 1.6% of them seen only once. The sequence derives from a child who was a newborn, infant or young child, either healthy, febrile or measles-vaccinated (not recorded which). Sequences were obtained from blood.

The CDR3 DNA follows: TGTGCTCTTGGGGAACTTGCAGCCAGGGGAACAGGACTCATCTTT. Protein: CALGELAARGTGLIF. This sequence joins TRDV1 and TRDJ1, with D perhaps TRDD3 (5 bases). The CDR3 has 15 residues. V shed 0 bases and J shed 10 bases, with 18 bases lying between them. CDR1 is TSWWSYY, CDR2 QGS, per germline.